In this sample, the clone carrying this T cell receptor (beta chain) turned up many times. The source material, RNA transcripts, was used to amplify TCR beta CDR3 regions. TCR CDR3 underwent first-round RT-PCR with the HTBI primer set. One entry per CDR3 protein, called by TCRdb with MiXCR from the multiplex PCR reads. This sample has a few hundred thousand distinct CDR3 sequences, with 15% to 17% found just once. This sample was included in a study of T cells in Graves' hyperthyroidism and ophthalmopathy. Trimming took off 3 bases at V and 6 bases at J, with 23 bases between the two ends. The CDR3 covers 17 residues.

This sequence joins TRBV12-3 or TRBV12-4 and TRBJ1-1; the D gene is possibly TRBD1 (6 bases). The sample taken for sequencing was blood. This TCR came from a woman aged 25 to 45 with Graves' hyperthyroidism. CDR3 protein: CASSFRGASVRSAEAFF. Written as DNA, the CDR3 is TGTGCCAGCAGTTTTCGGGGGGCGAGTGTGAGGTCGGCTGAAGCTTTCTTT.